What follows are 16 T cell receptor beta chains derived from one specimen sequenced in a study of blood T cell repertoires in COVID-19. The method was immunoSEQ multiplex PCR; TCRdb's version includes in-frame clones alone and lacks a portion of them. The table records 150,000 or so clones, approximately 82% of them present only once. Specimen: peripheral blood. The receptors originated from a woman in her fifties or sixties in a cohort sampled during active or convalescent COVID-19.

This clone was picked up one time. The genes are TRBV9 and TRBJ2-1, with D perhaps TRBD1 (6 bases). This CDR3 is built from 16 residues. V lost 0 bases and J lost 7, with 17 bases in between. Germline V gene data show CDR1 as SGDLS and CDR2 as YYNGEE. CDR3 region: CASSVGTSWQGNEQFF. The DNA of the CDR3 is TGTGCCAGCAGCGTAGGAACCTCCTGGCAGGGGAATGAGCAGTTCTTC.

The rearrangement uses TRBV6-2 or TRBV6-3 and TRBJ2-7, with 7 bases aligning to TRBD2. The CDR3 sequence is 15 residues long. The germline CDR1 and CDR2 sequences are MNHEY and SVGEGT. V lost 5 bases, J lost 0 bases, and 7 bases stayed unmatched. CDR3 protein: CASSNPSGLSYEQYF. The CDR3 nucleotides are TGTGCCAGCAGTAACCCTAGCGGTCTCTCCTACGAGCAGTACTTC.

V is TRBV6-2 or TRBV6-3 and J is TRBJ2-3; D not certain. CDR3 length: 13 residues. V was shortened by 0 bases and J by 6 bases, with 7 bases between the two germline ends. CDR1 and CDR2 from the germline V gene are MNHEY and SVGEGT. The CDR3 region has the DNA TGTGCCAGCAGTTACTCCCTAAAGGATACGCAGTATTTT. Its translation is CASSYSLKDTQYF.

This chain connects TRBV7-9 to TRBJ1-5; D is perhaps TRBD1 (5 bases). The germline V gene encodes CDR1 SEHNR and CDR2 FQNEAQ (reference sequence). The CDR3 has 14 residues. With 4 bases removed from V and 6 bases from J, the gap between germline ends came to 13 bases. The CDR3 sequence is CASSSRDSPQPQHF. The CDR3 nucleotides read TGTGCCAGCAGCTCCCGGGACTCGCCTCAGCCCCAGCATTTT.

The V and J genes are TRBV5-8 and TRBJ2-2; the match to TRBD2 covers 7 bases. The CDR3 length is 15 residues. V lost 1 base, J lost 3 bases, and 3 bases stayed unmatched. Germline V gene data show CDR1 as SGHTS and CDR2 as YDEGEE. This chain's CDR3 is CASSLWGGDTGELFF. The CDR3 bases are TGTGCCAGCAGCTTGTGGGGAGGGGACACCGGGGAGCTGTTTTTT.

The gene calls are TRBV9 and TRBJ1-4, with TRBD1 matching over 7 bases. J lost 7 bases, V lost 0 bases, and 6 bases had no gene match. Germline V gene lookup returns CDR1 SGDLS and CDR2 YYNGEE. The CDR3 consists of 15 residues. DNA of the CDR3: TGTGCCAGCAGCGTAGGAACAGGGGTCGGTGAAAAACTGTTTTTT. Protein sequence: CASSVGTGVGEKLFF.

The DNA for the CDR3 is TGTGCCAGCAGTTTCCCCGGCAGGGTAGGAGAAGCTTTCTTT. Translation gives CASSFPGRVGEAFF. The V gene is TRBV27, the J gene TRBJ1-1; possible D gene TRBD1, 5 bases. The CDR3 spans 14 residues. V lost 3 bases, J lost 8 bases, and 16 bases lay in between. CDR1 is MNHEY, CDR2 SMNVEV, per germline (reference sequence).

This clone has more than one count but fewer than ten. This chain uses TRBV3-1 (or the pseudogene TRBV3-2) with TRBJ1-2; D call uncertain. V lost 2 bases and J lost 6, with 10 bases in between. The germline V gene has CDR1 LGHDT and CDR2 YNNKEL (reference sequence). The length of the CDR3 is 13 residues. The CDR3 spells CASSQTEQNGYTF. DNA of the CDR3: TGTGCCAGCAGCCAAACCGAACAGAATGGCTACACCTTC.

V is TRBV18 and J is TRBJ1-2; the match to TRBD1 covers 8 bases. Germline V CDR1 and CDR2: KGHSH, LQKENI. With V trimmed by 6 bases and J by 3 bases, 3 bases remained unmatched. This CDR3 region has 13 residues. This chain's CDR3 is CASSQGQDYGYTF. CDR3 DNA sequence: TGTGCCAGCTCTCAGGGACAGGACTATGGCTACACCTTC. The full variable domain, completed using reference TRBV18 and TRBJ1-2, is NAGVMQNPRHLVRRRGQEARLRCSPMKGHSHVYWYRQLPEEGLKFMVYLQKENIIDESGMPKERFSAEFPKEGPSILRIQQVVRGDSAAYFCASSQGQDYGYTFGSGTRLTVV.

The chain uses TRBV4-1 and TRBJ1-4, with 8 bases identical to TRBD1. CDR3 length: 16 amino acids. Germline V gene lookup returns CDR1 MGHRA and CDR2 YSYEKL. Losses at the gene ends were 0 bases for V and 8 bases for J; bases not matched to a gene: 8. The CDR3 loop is CASSQEGGRGREKLFF. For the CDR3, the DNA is TGCGCCAGCAGCCAAGAGGGTGGCAGGGGGCGGGAAAAACTGTTTTTT.

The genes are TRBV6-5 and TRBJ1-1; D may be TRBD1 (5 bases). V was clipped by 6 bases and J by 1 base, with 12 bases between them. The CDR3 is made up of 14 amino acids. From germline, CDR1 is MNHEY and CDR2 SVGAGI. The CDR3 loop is CASRRGHTNTEAFF. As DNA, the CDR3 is TGTGCCAGCAGAAGAGGACACACGAACACTGAAGCTTTCTTT.

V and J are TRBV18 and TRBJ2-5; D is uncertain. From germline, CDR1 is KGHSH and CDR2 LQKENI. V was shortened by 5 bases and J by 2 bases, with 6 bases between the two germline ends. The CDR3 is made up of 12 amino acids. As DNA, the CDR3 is TGTGCCAGCTCAGAAACACAAGAGACCCAGTACTTC. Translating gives CASSETQETQYF.

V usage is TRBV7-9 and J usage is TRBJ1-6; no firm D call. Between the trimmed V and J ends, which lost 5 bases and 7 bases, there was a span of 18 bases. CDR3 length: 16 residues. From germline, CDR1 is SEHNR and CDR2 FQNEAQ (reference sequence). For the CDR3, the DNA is TGTGCCAGCAGCACACGGGGATCGGCCTTGAATTCACCCCTCCACTTT. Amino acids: CASSTRGSALNSPLHF. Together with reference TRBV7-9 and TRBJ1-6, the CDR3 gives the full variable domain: DTGVSQNPRHKITKRGQNVTFRCDPISEHNRLYWYRQTLGQGPEFLTYFQNEAQLEKSRLLSDRFSAERPKGSFSTLEIQRTEQGDSAMYLCASSTRGSALNSPLHFGNGTRLTVT.

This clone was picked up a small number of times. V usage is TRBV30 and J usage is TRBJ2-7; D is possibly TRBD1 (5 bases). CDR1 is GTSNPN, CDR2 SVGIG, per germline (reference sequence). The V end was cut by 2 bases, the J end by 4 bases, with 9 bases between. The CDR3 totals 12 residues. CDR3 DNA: TGTGCCTGGAGTATAGACAGTTACGAGCAGTACTTC. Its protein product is CAWSIDSYEQYF.

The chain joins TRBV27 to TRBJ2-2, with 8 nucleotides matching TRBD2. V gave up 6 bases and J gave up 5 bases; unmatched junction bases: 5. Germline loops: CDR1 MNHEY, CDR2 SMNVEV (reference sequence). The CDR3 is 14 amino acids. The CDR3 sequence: CASSGRVKTGELFF. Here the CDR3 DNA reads TGTGCCAGCAGCGGGAGGGTGAAAACCGGGGAGCTGTTTTTT.

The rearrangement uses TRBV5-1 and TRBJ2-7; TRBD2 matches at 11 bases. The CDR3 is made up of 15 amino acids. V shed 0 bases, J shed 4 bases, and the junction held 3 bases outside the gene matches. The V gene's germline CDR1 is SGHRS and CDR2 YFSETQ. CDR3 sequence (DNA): TGCGCCAGCAGCTTGGAGGCTAGCGGGGGGTACGAGCAGTACTTC. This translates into CASSLEASGGYEQYF.